Listed below are T cell receptor beta chains from one sample, sequenced in a study of CD8 T cells in Susac syndrome. MiXCR, applied by TCRdb to the immunoSEQ multiplex PCR reads, yields one record per CDR3 protein. The sample lists some 130,000 distinct CDR3 sequences, around 95% occurring once. The sequenced material came from CD8+ T cells from PBMCs. These receptors were collected from a human donor with Susac syndrome. CDR3s include the opening cysteine and the closing phenylalanine or tryptophan. D genes are given only for firm matches. Not all rows give a size; the values are once, few, many and, for expanded clones, a class.

v_gene	abundance	d_gene	j_gene	CDR3aa	CDR3nt
TRBV7-9	once	NA	TRBJ1-2	CASSFAGGYGYTF	TGTGCCAGCAGTTTTGCCGGGGGCTATGGCTACACCTTC
TRBV15	NA	TRBD2	TRBJ2-7	CATKTSGTYEQYF	TGTGCCACCAAAACTAGCGGGACCTACGAGCAGTACTTC
TRBV29-1	NA	TRBD2	TRBJ2-5	CSVTLAGVRLETQYF	TGCAGCGTGACGCTAGCGGGAGTAAGGTTAGAGACCCAGTACTTC
TRBV9	NA	NA	TRBJ2-3	CASSTGLLSTDTQYF	TGTGCCAGCAGTACCGGACTCCTGAGCACAGATACGCAGTATTTT
TRBV10-2	NA	TRBD1	TRBJ1-1	CASRDPTGGTLTMWAFF	TGCGCCAGCAGGGACCCGACAGGGGGGACCTTAACCATGTGGGCTTTCTTT
TRBV11-2	NA	NA	TRBJ2-1	CASSLVYYNEQFF	TGTGCCAGCAGCTTAGTATATTACAATGAGCAGTTCTTC
TRBV13	NA	NA	TRBJ1-1	CASSPGRTEAFF	TGTGCCAGCAGCCCAGGGAGAACTGAAGCTTTCTTT
TRBV12-3/TRBV12-4	NA	NA	TRBJ2-7	CASSLGPDGTYEQYF	TGTGCCAGCAGTTTAGGACCGGACGGGACCTACGAGCAGTACTTC
TRBV7-9	NA	NA	TRBJ2-4	CASRATGTGEDIQYF	TGTGCCAGCAGAGCAACCGGGACCGGGGAAGACATTCAGTACTTC
TRBV24-1	NA	TRBD2	TRBJ2-1	CATSPTGGPIRQFF	TGTGCCACCAGTCCAACGGGAGGGCCAATTCGGCAGTTCTTC
TRBV11-2	NA	NA	TRBJ2-4	CASSPFTGSQNIQYF	TGTGCCAGCAGCCCCTTTACAGGGAGCCAAAACATTCAGTACTTC
TRBV9	NA	NA	TRBJ2-6	CASSVDGSGGANVLTF	TGTGCCAGCAGCGTAGACGGCAGTGGGGGGGCCAACGTCCTGACTTTC
TRBV28	NA	NA	TRBJ2-1	CASSLLAGSYNEQFF	TGTGCCAGCAGTTTACTGGCAGGGAGTTACAATGAGCAGTTCTTC
TRBV27	NA	NA	TRBJ1-2	CASRPLGHPPAYGYTF	TGTGCCAGCAGACCCCTGGGACACCCTCCTGCCTATGGCTACACCTTC
TRBV6-6	NA	NA	TRBJ2-1	CAIGGLRNEQFF	TGTGCCATCGGGGGTTTAAGGAATGAGCAGTTCTTC
TRBV13	NA	NA	TRBJ2-3	CASSSRTVPAHEPDTQYF	TGTGCCAGCAGCTCCCGGACTGTCCCTGCGCATGAGCCAGATACGCAGTATTTT
TRBV20-1	NA	TRBD1	TRBJ2-5	CSASKRQGAKETQYF	TGCAGTGCTAGTAAAAGACAGGGGGCTAAAGAGACCCAGTACTTC
TRBV15	NA	NA	TRBJ2-5	CATSSGPRAQYF	TGTGCCACCAGCAGTGGGCCCAGGGCCCAGTACTTC
TRBV4-1	NA	NA	TRBJ1-2	CASSQQYGYTF	TGCGCCAGCAGCCAGCAATATGGCTACACCTTC
TRBV27	NA	NA	TRBJ1-5	CASSLWYESNQPQHF	TGTGCCAGCAGTTTATGGTATGAGAGCAATCAGCCCCAGCATTTT
TRBV9	once	NA	TRBJ1-4	CASSVEPGDEKLFF	TGTGCCAGCAGCGTAGAGCCGGGAGATGAAAAACTGTTTTTT
TRBV4-1	NA	TRBD1	TRBJ1-1	CASSQIQGAVGNTEAFF	TGCGCCAGCAGCCAAATTCAGGGGGCAGTGGGGAACACTGAAGCTTTCTTT
TRBV27	few	TRBD2	TRBJ2-1	CASSPGTSGYNEQFF	TGTGCCAGCAGTCCCGGGACTAGCGGCTACAATGAGCAGTTCTTC
TRBV9	NA	NA	TRBJ2-1	CASSVRTEQFF	TGTGCCAGCAGCGTAAGAACTGAGCAGTTCTTC
TRBV12-3/TRBV12-4	NA	NA	TRBJ2-5	CASSFSMADPLQETQYF	TGTGCCAGCAGTTTTTCGATGGCGGACCCCTTACAAGAGACCCAGTACTTC
TRBV28	NA	NA	TRBJ1-1	CASSLDSFNTEAFF	TGTGCCAGCAGTTTAGACAGTTTCAACACTGAAGCTTTCTTT
TRBV27	once	TRBD2	TRBJ2-7	CASSPGLVGYEQYF	TGTGCCAGCAGTCCCGGACTAGTTGGGTACGAGCAGTACTTC
TRBV29-1	NA	NA	TRBJ2-2	CSVLVAPGELFF	TGCAGCGTTCTGGTGGCACCCGGGGAGCTGTTTTTT
TRBV10-3	once	NA	TRBJ2-4	CAISESGEGGNIQYF	TGTGCCATCAGTGAGTCGGGAGAAGGAGGAAACATTCAGTACTTC
TRBV7-9	NA	NA	TRBJ2-1	CASSRWVFNEQFF	TGTGCCAGCAGCCGTTGGGTGTTCAATGAGCAGTTCTTC
TRBV7-9	NA	NA	TRBJ1-3	CASSWLESSGNTIYF	TGTGCCAGCAGCTGGTTGGAAAGCTCTGGAAACACCATATATTTT
TRBV6-5	NA	TRBD1	TRBJ2-1	CASSTQGAYNEQFF	TGTGCCAGCAGTACACAGGGGGCCTACAATGAGCAGTTCTTC
TRBV20-1	NA	NA	TRBJ1-2	CSAPTAFGYTF	TGCAGTGCTCCAACTGCTTTTGGCTACACCTTC
TRBV27	NA	TRBD1	TRBJ1-5	CASSLFGQGNQPQHF	TGTGCCAGCAGTTTATTTGGACAGGGCAATCAGCCCCAGCATTTT
TRBV9	NA	NA	TRBJ2-7	CASSVAVKGEPSIEQYF	TGTGCCAGCAGCGTAGCTGTGAAGGGGGAACCATCTATCGAGCAGTACTTC
TRBV29-1	NA	NA	TRBJ2-1	CSVSPDYNEQFF	TGCAGCGTTAGTCCGGACTACAATGAGCAGTTCTTC
TRBV11-2	NA	NA	TRBJ1-1	CASSPHGQQAFF	TGTGCCAGCAGCCCCCACGGCCAGCAAGCTTTCTTT
TRBV19	NA	TRBD2	TRBJ2-1	CASSIEHSGRAYEQFF	TGTGCCAGTAGTATAGAGCACAGCGGGAGGGCCTATGAGCAGTTCTTC
TRBV29-1	once	NA	TRBJ2-3	CSVVQGTQYF	TGCAGCGTTGTGCAGGGAACGCAGTATTTT
TRBV27	NA	TRBD1	TRBJ1-5	CASSPGQGGSQPQHF	TGTGCCAGCAGCCCAGGACAGGGGGGGTCGCAGCCCCAGCATTTT
TRBV12-3/TRBV12-4	NA	NA	TRBJ2-5	CASSLFSSGGETQYF	TGTGCCAGCAGTTTATTTTCCAGCGGAGGGGAGACCCAGTACTTC
TRBV7-6	NA	NA	TRBJ2-7	CASSSDFLSYEQYF	TGTGCCAGCAGCTCTGACTTCCTCTCCTACGAGCAGTACTTC
TRBV29-1	once	TRBD1	TRBJ2-7	CSVEDLQGAAYEQYF	TGCAGCGTTGAAGATCTTCAGGGGGCCGCCTACGAGCAGTACTTC
TRBV28	NA	TRBD2	TRBJ2-3	CASSPRLAVTDTQYF	TGTGCCAGCAGTCCCAGACTAGCGGTCACAGATACGCAGTATTTT
TRBV7-9	NA	NA	TRBJ2-7	CASSGTDHSGGYF	TGTGCCAGCAGCGGAACTGATCACTCAGGAGGTTACTTC